These 23 T cell receptor beta chains originate from one sample sequenced in a study of siplizumab effects on memory and regulatory T cells. Assay: immunoSEQ multiplex PCR; the TCRdb copy retains only in-frame clones and omits some. Of approximately 65,000 clones detected, 70% to 80% appear once; the ten largest clones hold approximately 0.4%. Sample: memory CD4+ T cells sorted from blood. The receptors here all came from a human donor in good health.

J is TRBJ2-5 and V is TRBV7-9, with D tentatively TRBD1 (6 bases). V was cut by 2 bases and J by 4 bases, with 11 bases left in between. Germline V gene lookup returns CDR1 SEHNR and CDR2 FQNEAQ (reference sequence). The CDR3 length is 14 residues. The CDR3 DNA is TGTGCCAGCAGCTTACTCGGACAGTCAGAGACCCAGTACTTC. Translated, it gives CASSLLGQSETQYF.

This chain uses TRBV2 with TRBJ2-2; 9 positions match TRBD1. The J segment lost 4 bases and the V segment lost 7 bases, leaving 16 bases of the junction unmatched. Germline V gene lookup returns CDR1 SNHLY and CDR2 FYNNEI. The CDR3 extends over 18 amino acids. The CDR3 bases are TGTGCCAGCAAACAGGGGGCGTTCTTGGGCGGGATCACCGGGGAGCTGTTTTTT. It encodes CASKQGAFLGGITGELFF.

CDR3 region: CALTPDREGGYTF. The CDR3 nucleotides are TGTGCCCTAACTCCGGACAGAGAAGGAGGCTACACCTTC. V gene TRBV6-5 combines with J gene TRBJ1-2; possible D gene TRBD1, 6 bases. The CDR3 length is 13 residues. Per germline, CDR1 MNHEY and CDR2 SVGAGI. V lost 11 bases and J lost 8, with 21 bases in between.

CDR3 bases: TGCGCCAGCAGCTCCTTTACGGGACAGGGGGCAGATACGCAGTATTTT. The encoded protein is CASSSFTGQGADTQYF. The chain combines TRBV5-1 with TRBJ2-3, with TRBD1 identical over 11 bases. This CDR3 has 16 amino acids. CDR1 is SGHRS, CDR2 YFSETQ, per germline. The V segment lost 3 bases and the J segment 4 bases; nucleotides outside the gene matches: 7.

The gene calls are TRBV5-4 and TRBJ1-1, with D maybe TRBD1 (5 bases). The ends were cut back, 4 bases at V and 3 bases at J, with 10 bases in the middle. The CDR3 sequence is 13 residues long. Germline V gene lookup returns CDR1 SGHNT and CDR2 YYREEE (reference sequence). CDR3 bases: TGTGCCAGCAGCCCTCGGGGGGACACTGAAGCTTTCTTT. Translated, it gives CASSPRGDTEAFF. Drawing the rest from reference TRBV5-4 and TRBJ1-1, the complete variable domain is ETGVTQSPTHLIKTRGQQVTLRCSSQSGHNTVSWYQQALGQGPQFIFQYYREEENGRGNFPPRFSGLQFPNYSSELNVNALELDDSALYLCASSPRGDTEAFFGQGTRLTVV.

This clone was counted only a few times. The chain couples TRBV7-3 to TRBJ2-1, with D maybe TRBD2 (7 bases). The CDR3 extends over 16 amino acids. The germline V and J ends were trimmed by 5 bases and 2 bases, with 16 bases remaining between them. In germline, CDR1 is SGHTA, CDR2 FQGTGA. CDR3 protein: CASSPMGGPTYNEQFF. CDR3 coding DNA: TGTGCCAGCAGCCCTATGGGGGGGCCTACCTACAATGAGCAGTTCTTC. Using reference TRBV7-3 and TRBJ2-1 for the parts outside the CDR3, the full variable domain is GAGVSQTPSNKVTEKGKYVELRCDPISGHTALYWYRQSLGQGPEFLIYFQGTGAADDSGLPNDRFFAVRPEGSVSTLKIQRTERGDSAVYLCASSPMGGPTYNEQFFGPGTRLTVL.

The CDR3 sequence: CASKNRGLLYNEQFF. DNA for the CDR3: TGTGCCAGTAAAAACAGGGGGCTTCTCTACAATGAGCAGTTCTTC. The chain joins TRBV6-1 to TRBJ2-1; 9 nucleotides line up with TRBD1. The CDR3 consists of 15 residues. Germline CDR1 and CDR2: MNHNS and SASEGT. The V segment lost 9 bases and the J segment 3 bases; nucleotides outside the gene matches: 9.

The V call is TRBV2, the J call TRBJ2-3; D uncertain. Trimming took off 9 bases at V and 2 bases at J, with 18 bases between the two ends. There are 15 residues in the CDR3. The germline V gene has CDR1 SNHLY and CDR2 FYNNEI. This CDR3 is CASRILSSPTDTQYF. The CDR3 bases are TGTGCCAGTCGAATACTTAGCTCCCCCACAGATACGCAGTATTTT.

The V call is TRBV21-1, the J call TRBJ2-2. TRBV21-1 represents a pseudogene. The CDR3 has 12 residues. Here the CDR3 reads CASMEGAGELFF. The CDR3 DNA is TGTGCCAGCATGGAGGGGGCCGGGGAGCTGTTTTTT.

This clone has just a few counts. The V gene is TRBV5-1, the J gene TRBJ2-7; the D gene is possibly TRBD2 (6 bases). With 4 bases removed from V and 2 bases from J, the gap between germline ends came to 19 bases. Germline V CDR1 and CDR2: SGHRS, YFSETQ. CDR3 length equals 16 residues. Here the CDR3 DNA reads TGCGCCAGCAGCCCGAGAGGTGGCGGGGCGGCCTACGAGCAGTACTTC. Its protein product is CASSPRGGGAAYEQYF. Looking up the rest from reference TRBV5-1 and TRBJ2-7 gives the full variable domain: KAGVTQTPRYLIKTRGQQVTLSCSPISGHRSVSWYQQTPGQGLQFLFEYFSETQRNKGNFPGRFSGRQFSNSRSEMNVSTLELGDSALYLCASSPRGGGAAYEQYFGPGTRLTVT.

This clone was detected once. The V gene is TRBV7-6, the J gene TRBJ2-5; 7 bases agree with TRBD2. CDR3 length equals 16 residues. V was pared by 5 bases and J by 1 base, with 10 bases of the junction left unmatched. CDR1 SGHVS and CDR2 FNYEAQ come from the germline V gene. DNA of the CDR3: TGTGCCAGCAGCCCCCTGGGGGGGTTTGTCCAAGAGACCCAGTACTTC. The encoded protein is CASSPLGGFVQETQYF.

The chain has TRBV6-5 and TRBJ1-2; D may be TRBD1 (6 bases). This CDR3 has 14 residues. Trimming removed 8 bases at V and 5 bases at J, with 18 bases between. Germline CDR1 and CDR2: MNHEY and SVGAGI. The CDR3 sequence is CASSMGRGRYGYTF. CDR3 sequence (DNA): TGTGCCAGCTCCATGGGCAGGGGACGGTATGGCTACACCTTC.

The V call is TRBV9, the J call TRBJ1-6, with a weak D call TRBD1 (5 bases). The CDR3 consists of 14 residues. V dropped 3 bases and J dropped 10 bases, with 14 bases sitting between them. Germline values: CDR1 SGDLS, CDR2 YYNGEE. CDR3 nucleotides: TGTGCCAGCAGCGCTCGGGGGGTGGAATCACCCCTCCACTTT. Amino acids: CASSARGVESPLHF. The whole variable domain, filled in from reference TRBV9 and TRBJ1-6, reads DSGVTQTPKHLITATGQRVTLRCSPRSGDLSVYWYQQSLDQGLQFLIQYYNGEERAKGNILERFSAQQFPDLHSELNLSSLELGDSALYFCASSARGVESPLHFGNGTRLTVT.

The J gene is TRBJ1-5, the V gene TRBV7-2; D is undetermined. Trimming took off 1 base at V and 7 bases at J, with 11 bases between the two ends. The CDR3 runs to 14 residues. Germline CDR1 SGHTA, CDR2 FQGNSA. The CDR3 is CASSLVRVQQPQHF. DNA for the CDR3: TGTGCCAGCAGCTTAGTGAGGGTTCAACAGCCCCAGCATTTT. The variable domain in full, with the rest retrieved from reference TRBV7-2 and TRBJ1-5, is GAGVSQSPSNKVTEKGKDVELRCDPISGHTALYWYRQSLGQGLEFLIYFQGNSAPDKSGLPSDRFSAERTGGSVSTLTIQRTQQEDSAVYLCASSLVRVQQPQHFGDGTRLSIL.

This clone was counted only a few times. The chain links TRBV7-2 to TRBJ2-1; D unresolved. The V end lost 5 bases, the J end lost 6 bases, and 8 bases lay between the germline ends. The CDR3 contains 12 residues. From germline, CDR1 is SGHTA and CDR2 FQGNSA. The CDR3 region is CASSRLSNEQFF. CDR3 bases: TGTGCCAGCAGCCGTTTAAGCAATGAGCAGTTCTTC.

The chain recombines TRBV10-3 with TRBJ1-5; 7 positions agree with TRBD1. J gave up 3 bases and V 4 bases, and 9 bases lay outside the gene matches. The germline V gene encodes CDR1 ENHRY and CDR2 SYGVKD. The CDR3 spans 16 residues. CDR3 coding DNA: TGTGCCATCAGTGGGAGCCCGGACAGGATCAATCAGCCCCAGCATTTT. Residues: CAISGSPDRINQPQHF.

This rearrangement joins TRBV13 to TRBJ1-4; D unresolved. Germline V gene data show CDR1 as PRHDT and CDR2 as FYEKMQ (reference sequence). V was cut by 4 bases and J by 5 bases, with 11 bases left in between. The CDR3 loop spans 14 amino acids. The CDR3 is CASSSAGRNEKLFF. The CDR3 DNA sequence: TGTGCCAGCAGCTCCGCGGGCCGGAATGAAAAACTGTTTTTT.

V and J are TRBV7-9 and TRBJ2-1, with 8 bases that match TRBD1. The V segment lost 0 bases and the J segment 5 bases; nucleotides outside the gene matches: 12. The CDR3 has 18 residues. CDR1 is SEHNR and CDR2 is FQNEAQ in the germline V gene (reference sequence). The CDR3 sequence is CASSLAIGTGPKNNEQFF. For the CDR3, the DNA is TGTGCCAGCAGCTTAGCCATCGGGACAGGACCAAAAAACAATGAGCAGTTCTTC. The entire variable domain, with the rest obtained from reference TRBV7-9 and TRBJ2-1, is as follows: DTGVSQNPRHKITKRGQNVTFRCDPISEHNRLYWYRQTLGQGPEFLTYFQNEAQLEKSRLLSDRFSAERPKGSFSTLEIQRTEQGDSAMYLCASSLAIGTGPKNNEQFFGPGTRLTVL.

CDR3 nucleotides: TGTGCCAGCAAACCTGGGAACACCGGGGAGCTGTTTTTT. Translating gives CASKPGNTGELFF. This sequence joins TRBV7-9 and TRBJ2-2; D uncertain. From germline, CDR1 is SEHNR and CDR2 FQNEAQ (reference sequence). This CDR3 comprises 13 residues. Trimming stripped 7 bases from V and 1 base from J, with 7 bases between.

V and J are TRBV5-1 and TRBJ1-2; perhaps TRBD1 as D (6 bases). CDR3 length: 14 amino acids. Germline CDR1 is SGHRS and CDR2 is YFSETQ. V lost 1 base, J lost 2 bases, and 9 bases lay in between. The CDR3 DNA sequence: TGCGCCAGCAGCTTGACAGGGCAGAACTATGGCTACACCTTC. Amino acids: CASSLTGQNYGYTF.

V and J are TRBV6-6 and TRBJ2-3; D call uncertain. V lost 6 bases, J lost 0 bases, and 7 bases lay in between. The CDR3 loop spans 13 amino acids. From germline, CDR1 is MNHNY and CDR2 SVGAGI (reference sequence). CDR3 protein: CASRLISTDTQYF. The CDR3 DNA is TGTGCCAGCAGACTGATTAGCACAGATACGCAGTATTTT.

The rearrangement links TRBV5-1 to TRBJ1-3, with D perhaps TRBD1 (5 bases). The length of the CDR3 is 15 residues. V was trimmed by 1 base and J by 2 bases, leaving 10 bases between them. Germline V gene lookup returns CDR1 SGHRS and CDR2 YFSETQ. CDR3 amino acids: CASSLSGGTGNTIYF. Here the CDR3 DNA reads TGCGCCAGCAGCTTGAGCGGGGGAACTGGAAACACCATATATTTT.

This chain connects TRBV12-5 to TRBJ2-5; the match to TRBD1 covers 8 bases. Unmatched junction bases numbered 2, after V lost 1 base and J lost 1 base. The CDR3 is 15 residues long. CDR1 and CDR2 from the germline V gene are LGHNT and FRNRAP. The CDR3 DNA follows: TGTGCTAGTGGTTTGGGGACAGGGCCCCAAGAGACCCAGTACTTC. Protein product: CASGLGTGPQETQYF.